Presented here are 13 T cell receptor beta chains from one specimen sequenced in a study of pediatric ulcerative colitis. The repertoire was sequenced with immunoSEQ multiplex PCR; TCRdb's copy has only in-frame clones and lacks some. The sample lists around 12,000 clones, approximately 77% occurring once. Rectal tissue came from one to two pinch biopsies taken at colonoscopy. The sequenced material came from gut tissue. These receptors were obtained from a boy younger than 18 who was a control in a study of pediatric ulcerative colitis.

This chain connects TRBV27 to TRBJ2-1; TRBD1 is a possible D gene (6 bases). The CDR3 has 13 amino acids. Germline CDR1 reads MNHEY; CDR2 reads SMNVEV (reference sequence). V was shortened by 3 bases and J by 7 bases, with 10 bases between the two germline ends. The CDR3 sequence is CASSFQGQNEQFF. DNA of the CDR3: TGTGCCAGCAGTTTTCAGGGACAAAATGAGCAGTTCTTC.

This clone is a singleton in its sample. The chain combines TRBV7-9 with TRBJ2-1, with 7 bases identical to TRBD2. With V trimmed by 5 bases and J by 7 bases, 8 bases remained unmatched. The germline V gene encodes CDR1 SEHNR and CDR2 FQNEAQ (reference sequence). The CDR3 contains 14 residues. In DNA form, the CDR3 reads TGTGCCAGCAGCCAACTAGCGCTGGGGAATGAGCAGTTCTTC. Its translation is CASSQLALGNEQFF.

As DNA, the CDR3 is TGTGCCAGCAGTTTATATCCCCCTGGGTACGAGCAGTACGTC. It codes for CASSLYPPGYEQYV. The rearrangement joins TRBV28 to TRBJ2-7; D not certain. The germline V gene has CDR1 MDHEN and CDR2 SYDVKM. The V end was cut by 1 base, the J end by 4 bases, with 11 bases between. This CDR3 is built from 14 residues.

This chain joins TRBV18 and TRBJ1-4, with TRBD1 identical over 8 bases. CDR1 and CDR2 (germline): KGHSH, LQKENI. The CDR3 runs to 14 residues. With 3 bases clipped from V and 7 bases from J, the junction kept 4 bases outside the gene matches. In nucleotides, the CDR3 is TGTGCCAGCTCACCGCAGGGGGCCAGTGAAAAACTGTTTTTT. Encoded protein: CASSPQGASEKLFF.

V is TRBV7-2 and J is TRBJ2-7; the match to TRBD1 covers 8 bases. Germline V gene sequence: CDR1 SGHTA, CDR2 FQGNSA. V dropped 4 bases and J dropped 2; count of bases not matched to a gene: 4. The length of the CDR3 is 14 residues. The CDR3 bases are TGTGCCAGCAGCTCGGCAGGGGGCCCCTACGAGCAGTACTTC. It is translated as CASSSAGGPYEQYF.

The chain uses TRBV16 and TRBJ1-5; D is undetermined. Trimming removed 3 bases at V and 4 bases at J, with 10 bases between. Germline CDR1 KGHSY, CDR2 FQNENV. The CDR3 runs to 14 residues. As DNA, the CDR3 is TGTGCCAGCAGCCAGCAAGGCCTTAATCAGCCCCAGCATTTT. Translation gives CASSQQGLNQPQHF.

This clone was observed a single time. V usage is TRBV19 and J usage is TRBJ1-1; 9 nucleotides agree with TRBD1. The CDR3 runs 14 residues. The J segment lost 4 bases and the V segment lost 4 bases, leaving 4 bases of the junction unmatched. Per germline, CDR1 LNHDA and CDR2 SQIVND (reference sequence). The CDR3 coding sequence is TGTGCCAGTAGTAATGGACAGGGGACCACTGAAGCTTTCTTT. Amino acids: CASSNGQGTTEAFF.

With respect to this clone: Compared with germline, one end of the junction differs, possibly owing to a read error. The chain uses TRBV7-7 and TRBJ2-5; a possible D gene is TRBD2 (6 bases). The CDR3 is 16 amino acids. The germline CDR1 and CDR2 sequences are SSHAT and FNYEAQ (reference sequence). The CDR3 is CASSSSLWGGGETQYF. Here the CDR3 DNA reads TGTGCTAGCAGCTCCTCGTTGTGGGGAGGAGGAGAGACCCAGTACTTC.

The gene calls are TRBV29-1 and TRBJ2-3; TRBD2 matches at 7 bases. J was trimmed by 2 bases and V by 4 bases; bases with no gene match: 3. This CDR3 comprises 13 residues. Germline CDR1 and CDR2: SQVTM and ANQGSEA. CDR3 in amino acids: CSVALAVTDTQYF. In DNA form, the CDR3 reads TGCAGCGTTGCCCTAGCGGTCACAGATACGCAGTATTTT.

CDR3 sequence (DNA): TGTGCCAGCAGCCCCCAGCATAGCACAGATACGCAGTATTTT. It translates to CASSPQHSTDTQYF. V gene TRBV7-3 combines with J gene TRBJ2-3; D is unclear. Germline loops: CDR1 SGHTA, CDR2 FQGTGA. Trimming removed 5 bases from V and 0 bases from J, with 9 bases in between. The CDR3 totals 14 residues.

The chain is built from TRBV28 and TRBJ1-2; a possible D gene is TRBD1 (5 bases). Trimming shortened V by 8 bases and J by 2 bases, and 18 bases separated the two germline ends. Germline V CDR1 and CDR2: MDHEN, SYDVKM. The CDR3 loop spans 15 amino acids. The CDR3 DNA sequence: TGTGCCAGCGCGGGGGATACCGGGCCCAACTATGGCTACACCTTC. Translating it yields CASAGDTGPNYGYTF.

The chain links TRBV14 to TRBJ2-7; D unclear. The CDR3 has 14 amino acids. The germline CDR1 and CDR2 sequences are SGHDN and FVKESK. Trimming took off 0 bases at V and 2 bases at J, with 8 bases between the two ends. This chain's CDR3 is CASSQDFPPYEQYF. CDR3 in DNA: TGTGCCAGCAGCCAAGATTTCCCCCCCTACGAGCAGTACTTC.

The chain has TRBV21-1 and TRBJ2-2; TRBD1 reflects the table's D call only, with no check against the DNA. TRBV21-1 is annotated as a pseudogene. The CDR3 totals 19 residues. This CDR3 reads CASSRGGKGASVHTGELFF. The CDR3, as DNA: TGTGCCAGCAGCAGGGGTGGCAAGGGGGCGAGTGTGCACACCGGGGAGCTGTTTTTT.